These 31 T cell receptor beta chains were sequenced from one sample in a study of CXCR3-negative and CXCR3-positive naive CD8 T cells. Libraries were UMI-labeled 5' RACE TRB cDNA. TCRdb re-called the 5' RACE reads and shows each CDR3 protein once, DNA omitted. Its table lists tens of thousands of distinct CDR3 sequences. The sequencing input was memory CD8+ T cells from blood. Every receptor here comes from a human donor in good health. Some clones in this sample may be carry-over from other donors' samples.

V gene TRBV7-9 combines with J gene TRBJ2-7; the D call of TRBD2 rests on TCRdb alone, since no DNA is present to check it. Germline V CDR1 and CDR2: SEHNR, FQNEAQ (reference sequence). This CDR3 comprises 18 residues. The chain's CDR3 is CASSLPQLGRGDSYEQYF.

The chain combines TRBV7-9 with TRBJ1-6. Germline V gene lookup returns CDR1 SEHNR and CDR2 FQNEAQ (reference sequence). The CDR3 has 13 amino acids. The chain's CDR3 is CASSPEIRTPLHF.

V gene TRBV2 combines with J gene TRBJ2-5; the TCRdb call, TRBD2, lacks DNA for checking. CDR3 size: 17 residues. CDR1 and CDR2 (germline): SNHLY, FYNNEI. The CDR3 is CASSDGTTSGGKETQYF.

CDR3 residues: CASSQGQGPAYEQYF. The chain combines TRBV4-3 with TRBJ2-7; there is no DNA to check the TCRdb D call of TRBD1. The CDR3 runs to 15 residues. Germline V gene sequence: CDR1 LGHNA, CDR2 YSLEER.

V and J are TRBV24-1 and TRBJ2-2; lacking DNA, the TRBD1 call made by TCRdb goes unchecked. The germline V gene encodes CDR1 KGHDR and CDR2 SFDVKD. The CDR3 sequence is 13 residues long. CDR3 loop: CATSPGLPGELFF.

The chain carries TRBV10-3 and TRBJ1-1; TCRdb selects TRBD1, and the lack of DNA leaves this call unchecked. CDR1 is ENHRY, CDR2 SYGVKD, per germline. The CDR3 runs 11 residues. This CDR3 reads CAIGGGTEAFF.

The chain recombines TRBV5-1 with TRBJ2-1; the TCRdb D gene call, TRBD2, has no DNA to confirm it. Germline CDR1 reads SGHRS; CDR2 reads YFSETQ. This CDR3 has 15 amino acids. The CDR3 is CASSSRGTSVDEQFF.

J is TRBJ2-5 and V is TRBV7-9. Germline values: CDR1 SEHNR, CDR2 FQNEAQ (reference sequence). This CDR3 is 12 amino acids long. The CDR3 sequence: CASSHSQETQYF. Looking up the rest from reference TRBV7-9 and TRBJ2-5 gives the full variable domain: DTGVSQNPRHKITKRGQNVTFRCDPISEHNRLYWYRQTLGQGPEFLTYFQNEAQLEKSRLLSDRFSAERPKGSFSTLEIQRTEQGDSAMYLCASSHSQETQYFGPGTRLLVL.

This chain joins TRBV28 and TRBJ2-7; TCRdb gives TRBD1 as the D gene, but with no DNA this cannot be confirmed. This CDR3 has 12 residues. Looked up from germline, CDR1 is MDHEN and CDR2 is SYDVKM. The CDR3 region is CASGTGAGEQYF.

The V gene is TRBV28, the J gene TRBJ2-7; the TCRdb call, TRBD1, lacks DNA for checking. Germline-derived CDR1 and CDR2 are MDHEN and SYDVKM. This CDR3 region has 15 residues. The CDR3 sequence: CASLRGGQVTYEQYF.

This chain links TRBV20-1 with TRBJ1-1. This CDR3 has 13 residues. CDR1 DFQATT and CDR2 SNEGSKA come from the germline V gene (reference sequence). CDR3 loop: CSARSELNTEAFF.

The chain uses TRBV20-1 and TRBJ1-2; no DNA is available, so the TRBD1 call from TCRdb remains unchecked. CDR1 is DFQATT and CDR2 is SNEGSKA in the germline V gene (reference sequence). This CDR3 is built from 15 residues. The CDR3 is CSATAGTGFSFGYTF.

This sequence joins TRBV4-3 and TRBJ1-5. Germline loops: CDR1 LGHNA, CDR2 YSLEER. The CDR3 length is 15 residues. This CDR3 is CASSQDRMGWQPQHF.

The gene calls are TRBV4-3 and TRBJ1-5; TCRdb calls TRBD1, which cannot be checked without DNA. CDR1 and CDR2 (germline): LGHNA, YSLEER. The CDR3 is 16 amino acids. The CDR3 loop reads CASSQAPGGGGQPQHF.

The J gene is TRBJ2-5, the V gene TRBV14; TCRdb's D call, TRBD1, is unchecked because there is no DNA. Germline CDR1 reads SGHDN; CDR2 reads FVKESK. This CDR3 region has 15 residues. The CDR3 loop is CASSQVKRGGETQYF.

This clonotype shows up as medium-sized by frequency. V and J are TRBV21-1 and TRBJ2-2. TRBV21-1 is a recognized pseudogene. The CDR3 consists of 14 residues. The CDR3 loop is CASSKARCTGELFF.

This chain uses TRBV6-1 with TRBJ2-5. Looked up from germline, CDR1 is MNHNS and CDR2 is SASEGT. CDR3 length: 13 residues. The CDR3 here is CASSGWLSETQYF.

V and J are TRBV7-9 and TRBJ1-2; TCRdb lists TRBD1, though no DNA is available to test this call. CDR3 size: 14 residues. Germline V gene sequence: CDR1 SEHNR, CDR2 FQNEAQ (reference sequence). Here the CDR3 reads CASSFAQGNYGYTF.

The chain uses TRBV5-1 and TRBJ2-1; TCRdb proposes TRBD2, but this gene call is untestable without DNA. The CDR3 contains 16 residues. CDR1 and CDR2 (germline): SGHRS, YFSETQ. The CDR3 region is CASLPGSGLGIDEQFF.

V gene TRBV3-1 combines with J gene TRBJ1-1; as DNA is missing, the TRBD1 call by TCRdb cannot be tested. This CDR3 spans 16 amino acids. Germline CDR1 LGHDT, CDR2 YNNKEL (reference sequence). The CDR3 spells CASSQDRVDPEPEAFF.

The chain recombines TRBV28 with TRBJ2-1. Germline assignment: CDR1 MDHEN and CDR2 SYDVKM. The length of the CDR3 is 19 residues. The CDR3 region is CASSLPAEIFLSSYNEQFF.

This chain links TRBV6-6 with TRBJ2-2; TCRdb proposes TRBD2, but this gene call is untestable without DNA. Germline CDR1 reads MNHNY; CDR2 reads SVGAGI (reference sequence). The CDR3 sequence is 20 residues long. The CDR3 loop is CASSYPQDLAAFANTGELFF.

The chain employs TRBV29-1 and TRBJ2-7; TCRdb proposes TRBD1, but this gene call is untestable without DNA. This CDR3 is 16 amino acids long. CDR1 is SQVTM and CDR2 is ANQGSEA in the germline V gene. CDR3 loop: CSVEGGTGLPPYEQYF.

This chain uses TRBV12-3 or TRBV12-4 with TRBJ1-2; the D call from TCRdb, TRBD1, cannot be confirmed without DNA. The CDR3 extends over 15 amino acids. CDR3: CASRSRDTYPYRYTF.

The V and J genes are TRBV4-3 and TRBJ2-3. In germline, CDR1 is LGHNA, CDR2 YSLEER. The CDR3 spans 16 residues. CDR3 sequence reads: CASSLYLWGFTDTQYF.

The CDR3 is CASSFGQELFF. V is TRBV27 and J is TRBJ2-2. The CDR3 consists of 11 residues. CDR1 and CDR2 from the germline V gene are MNHEY and SMNVEV (reference sequence).

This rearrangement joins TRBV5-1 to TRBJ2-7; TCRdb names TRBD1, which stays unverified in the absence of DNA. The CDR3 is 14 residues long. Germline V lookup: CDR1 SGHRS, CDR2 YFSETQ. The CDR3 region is CASSLPGQTYEQYF. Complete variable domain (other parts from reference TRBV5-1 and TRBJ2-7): KAGVTQTPRYLIKTRGQQVTLSCSPISGHRSVSWYQQTPGQGLQFLFEYFSETQRNKGNFPGRFSGRQFSNSRSEMNVSTLELGDSALYLCASSLPGQTYEQYFGPGTRLTVT.

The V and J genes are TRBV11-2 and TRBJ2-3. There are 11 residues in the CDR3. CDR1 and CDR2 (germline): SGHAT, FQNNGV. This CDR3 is CASAWADTQYF.

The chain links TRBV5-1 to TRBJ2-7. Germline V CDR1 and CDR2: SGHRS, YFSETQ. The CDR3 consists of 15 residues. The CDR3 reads CASSLVGESSYEQYF.

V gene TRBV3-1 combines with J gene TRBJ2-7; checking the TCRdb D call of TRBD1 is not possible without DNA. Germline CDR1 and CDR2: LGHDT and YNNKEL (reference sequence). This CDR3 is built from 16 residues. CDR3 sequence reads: CASSQAGAWAVYEQYF.

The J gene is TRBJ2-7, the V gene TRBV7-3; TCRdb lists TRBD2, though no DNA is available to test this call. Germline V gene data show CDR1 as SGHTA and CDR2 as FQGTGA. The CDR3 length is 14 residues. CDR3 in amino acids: CASSLGRIGGEQYF.